This TCR beta chain was found in a study of monozygotic twins with inflammatory bowel disease. Study conclusions and caveats: Twin pairs that were concordant did not differ from discordant pairs in repertoire similarity, possibly from limited power.

The CDR3 has 15 residues. CDR1 and CDR2 (germline): SGHTA, FQGTGA. A note on this clonotype: Its antigen is not identified.

Total RNA from whole blood was isolated with no T cell sorting. With about 17 and 10 cycles respectively, two nested PCRs were carried out on TCRalpha and TCRbeta cDNA. TCRdb re-called the 5' RACE reads and shows each CDR3 protein once, DNA omitted. The table lists nearly 45,000 distinct CDR3 sequences. Sequencing was done on a sample of blood. This sequence joins TRBV7-3 and TRBJ2-1; TCRdb's assignment of TRBD1 cannot be checked, as there is no DNA. The TCR sequence derives from a human donor with ulcerative colitis or Crohn's disease, or a healthy co-twin of an affected twin (not recorded which). CDR3 residues: CASSLERGPYNEQFF.